The 13 T cell receptor beta chains below come from one sample, sequenced in a study of cytomegalovirus exposure and HLA in healthy donors (dated by TCRdb to 2015 to 2018). Library preparation employed the immunoSEQ multiplex PCR assay. For the multiplex PCR, a mixture combining 60 forward primers for TCR Vbeta segments and 13 reverse primers for TCR Jbeta segments was used. TCRdb obtained this table from immuneACCESS and retained in-frame rearrangements with V and J assigned. These tables miss some clones; where compared with another copy, unresolved V genes account for less than half of the shortfall, and the remainder is unexplained. This sample is represented by 220,000 or so clones; 82% of them were singletons. The top ten constitute less than 3.5% of the sample. Sequencing input: PBMCs. The receptors stem from a woman in her thirties or forties in good health and CMV-seronegative.

V usage is TRBV4-1 and J usage is TRBJ2-2; 7 nucleotides agree with TRBD1. The CDR3 runs to 17 residues. J lost 0 bases, V lost 3 bases, and 7 bases had no gene match. Germline CDR1 is MGHRA and CDR2 is YSYEKL. CDR3 bases: TGCGCCAGCAGCCATGCAAAGGGGACAGCGAACACCGGGGAGCTGTTTTTT. It codes for CASSHAKGTANTGELFF.

The J gene is TRBJ1-1, the V gene TRBV7-9, with a weak D call TRBD1 (6 bases). Germline lookup yields CDR1 SEHNR and CDR2 FQNEAQ (reference sequence). V lost 9 bases to trimming and J lost 3 bases, with 20 bases between them. The length of the CDR3 is 15 residues. The CDR3 spells CASSVGGPGDTEAFF. In nucleotides, the CDR3 is TGTGCCAGTTCGGTCGGGGGGCCCGGGGACACTGAAGCTTTCTTT.

This clone showed up just a few times. This chain uses TRBV4-2 with TRBJ1-1; maybe TRBD1 (5 bases). The germline V gene encodes CDR1 LGHNA and CDR2 YNFKEQ. V shed 4 bases and J shed 0 bases, with 15 bases lying between them. The CDR3 sequence is 16 residues long. The CDR3 here is CASSPLSKQVNTEAFF. CDR3 DNA: TGTGCCAGCAGCCCTTTATCAAAACAGGTGAACACTGAAGCTTTCTTT.

The J gene is TRBJ2-1, the V gene TRBV9, with 9 bases matching TRBD1. Per the germline V gene, CDR1 is SGDLS and CDR2 is YYNGEE. CDR3 length: 16 residues. V gave up 0 bases and J gave up 6 bases; unmatched junction bases: 7. This CDR3 reads CASSVGWSQGANEQFF. CDR3 sequence (DNA): TGTGCCAGCAGCGTAGGCTGGTCACAGGGGGCCAATGAGCAGTTCTTC. The full variable domain, rest sourced from reference TRBV9 and TRBJ2-1, is DSGVTQTPKHLITATGQRVTLRCSPRSGDLSVYWYQQSLDQGLQFLIQYYNGEERAKGNILERFSAQQFPDLHSELNLSSLELGDSALYFCASSVGWSQGANEQFFGPGTRLTVL.

The rearrangement links TRBV4-1 to TRBJ1-2, with D perhaps TRBD1 (5 bases). Trimming stripped 4 bases from V and 7 bases from J, with 19 bases between. This CDR3 contains 15 residues. Germline values: CDR1 MGHRA, CDR2 YSYEKL. The CDR3 DNA sequence: TGCGCCAGCAGCCCTGGGCCTCTTGGAAGGGGTGGCTACACCTTC. Translated: CASSPGPLGRGGYTF.

This sequence joins TRBV6-6 and TRBJ1-2, with D unresolved. V lost 0 bases to trimming and J lost 7 bases, with 12 bases between them. The germline CDR1 and CDR2 sequences are MNHNY and SVGAGI (reference sequence). The CDR3 runs to 14 residues. In DNA form, the CDR3 reads TGTGCCAGCAGTTACTCGGGTACGGGATCTGGCTACACCTTC. Its translation: CASSYSGTGSGYTF.

The V gene is TRBV7-8, the J gene TRBJ1-2, with D hard to call. The CDR3 is made up of 13 amino acids. V was pared by 8 bases and J by 7 bases, with 17 bases between. In germline, CDR1 is SGHVS, CDR2 FQNEAQ. CDR3 bases: TGTGCCAGCTCGGCCGGGAGGAGGGCTGGCTACACCTTC. As protein: CASSAGRRAGYTF.

V is TRBV29-1 and J is TRBJ1-4; a weak D match, TRBD1 (5 bases). V lost 4 bases, J lost 3 bases, and 12 bases lay in between. Germline CDR1 is SQVTM and CDR2 is ANQGSEA. The CDR3 has 14 amino acids. This CDR3 is CSVAGQGSNEKLFF. DNA of the CDR3: TGCAGCGTTGCAGGGCAGGGATCTAATGAAAAACTGTTTTTT.

The chain has TRBV27 and TRBJ2-1; tentative D call: TRBD2 (6 bases). V was shortened by 2 bases and J by 1 base, with 9 bases between the two germline ends. The germline V gene has CDR1 MNHEY and CDR2 SMNVEV (reference sequence). This CDR3 contains 15 residues. CDR3 sequence: CASSLVRGSYNEQFF. The CDR3 DNA reads TGTGCCAGCAGTTTAGTTCGGGGGTCCTACAATGAGCAGTTCTTC.

The V and J genes are TRBV7-3 and TRBJ2-3; TRBD2 matches 12 bases. The V segment lost 3 bases and the J segment 3 bases; nucleotides outside the gene matches: 4. The germline V gene has CDR1 SGHTA and CDR2 FQGTGA. The CDR3 runs 16 residues. The CDR3 protein is CASSFSGTSGTDTQYF. CDR3 nucleotides: TGTGCCAGCAGCTTCTCTGGGACTAGCGGGACAGATACGCAGTATTTT.

V is TRBV25-1 and J is TRBJ1-1, with 7 bases that match TRBD1. The CDR3 spans 15 residues. With 4 bases clipped from V and 1 base from J, the junction kept 6 bases outside the gene matches. The V gene's germline CDR1 is MGHDK and CDR2 SYGVNS. CDR3 nucleotide sequence: TGTGCCAGCAGTGCCTACAGGGGTGGGAACACTGAAGCTTTCTTT. It yields the protein CASSAYRGGNTEAFF. Drawing the rest from reference TRBV25-1 and TRBJ1-1, the complete variable domain is EADIYQTPRYLVIGTGKKITLECSQTMGHDKMYWYQQDPGMELHLIHYSYGVNSTEKGDLSSESTVSRIRTEHFPLTLESARPSHTSQYLCASSAYRGGNTEAFFGQGTRLTVV.

The CDR3 sequence is CASSPRAIQLQTQYF. The DNA for the CDR3 is TGTGCCAGCAGCCCGCGAGCTATTCAACTTCAGACCCAGTACTTC. The J gene is TRBJ2-5, the V gene TRBV11-2; D ambiguous. Trimming cost V 5 bases and J 6 bases, with 19 bases left between them. CDR3 length equals 15 residues. Germline lookup yields CDR1 SGHAT and CDR2 FQNNGV.

The DNA of the CDR3 is TGTGCCAGCAGCCCAGGGGACTATGGCTACACCTTC. Translation: CASSPGDYGYTF. The rearrangement links TRBV9 to TRBJ1-2, with D possibly TRBD1 on 6 matching bases. Per the germline V gene, CDR1 is SGDLS and CDR2 is YYNGEE. Trimming stripped 4 bases from V and 3 bases from J, with 7 bases between. This CDR3 comprises 12 residues.